The 9 T cell receptor beta chains below come from one sample, sequenced in a study of blood T cells in healthy people across ages. Next came a second PCR, run for about 7 to 12 cycles, which used a sample-barcoded 5' primer along with a J-beta primer mix. TCRdb fed the 5' RACE reads into MiXCR, producing one record per CDR3 protein. The sample carries approximately 1,700,000 distinct CDR3 sequences, about 39% recorded once. Sequencing used blood. These receptors were collected from a human donor in good health.

The chain recombines TRBV4-2 with TRBJ1-1; D uncertain. Germline V lookup: CDR1 LGHNA, CDR2 YNFKEQ. The length of the CDR3 is 16 residues. Trimming removed 4 bases at V and 1 base at J, with 16 bases between. The CDR3 sequence is CASSPPVGRWNTEAFF. CDR3 DNA sequence: TGTGCCAGCAGCCCCCCTGTGGGCAGATGGAACACTGAAGCTTTCTTT.

The V call is TRBV11-2, the J call TRBJ2-1; no reliable D call. Trimming left V 2 bases short and J 8 bases short, with 25 bases between. The CDR3 runs 18 residues. Germline loops: CDR1 SGHAT, CDR2 FQNNGV. CDR3 coding DNA: TGTGCCAGCAGCTTACCATCCGACTCGGCCCGGTCTTGGGATGAGCAGTTCTTC. Residues: CASSLPSDSARSWDEQFF.

The rearrangement joins TRBV3-1 to TRBJ2-1; the D gene is possibly TRBD1 (5 bases). This CDR3 is built from 13 residues. V was clipped by 2 bases and J by 10 bases, with 12 bases between them. Germline assignment: CDR1 LGHDT and CDR2 YNNKEL (reference sequence). In nucleotides, the CDR3 is TGTGCCAGCAGCCAACCAATATCAGGGGAGCAGTTCTTC. Amino acids: CASSQPISGEQFF.

The J gene is TRBJ2-1, the V gene TRBV7-2; D ambiguous. V shed 2 bases and J shed 6 bases, with 17 bases lying between them. The CDR3 sequence is 16 residues long. The germline V gene encodes CDR1 SGHTA and CDR2 FQGNSA. CDR3 sequence reads: CASSLSHGARANEQFF. The CDR3 DNA reads as TGTGCCAGCAGCTTATCCCACGGAGCCCGGGCCAATGAGCAGTTCTTC.

J is TRBJ1-4 and V is TRBV11-2, with D possibly TRBD1 on 5 matching bases. Germline V CDR1 and CDR2: SGHAT, FQNNGV. The CDR3 spans 16 residues. V dropped 5 bases and J dropped 3 bases, with 16 bases sitting between them. The CDR3: CASSPVMGRSNEKLFF. The CDR3, as DNA: TGTGCCAGCAGCCCGGTCATGGGGCGGTCTAATGAAAAACTGTTTTTT.

The chain links TRBV28 to TRBJ2-4; tentatively, D is TRBD1 (6 bases). The end of the DNA is better explained by TRBJ2-7, so the J call may be wrong. This CDR3 has 13 residues. CDR1 is MDHEN, CDR2 SYDVKM, per germline. CDR3 in amino acids: CASSPYRVYEQYF. DNA for the CDR3: TGTGCCAGCAGTCCCTACAGGGTTTACGAGCAGTACTTC.

This clonotype was seen more than once but under ten times. The chain joins TRBV6-6 to TRBJ1-1; possible D gene TRBD1, 5 bases. The CDR3 is 14 residues long. Trimming pared 7 bases from V and 0 bases from J, leaving 12 bases between. Germline lookup yields CDR1 MNHNY and CDR2 SVGAGI (reference sequence). The CDR3 nucleotides read TGTGCCAGCAACAAGGGGTTGCTGAACACTGAAGCTTTCTTT. It encodes CASNKGLLNTEAFF.

In the case of this clonotype: A much more abundant neighbour one base away suggests this may be a read error. The chain has TRBV11-2 and TRBJ1-2; 9 bases are a match to TRBD1. The CDR3 is 15 amino acids. CDR1 and CDR2 (germline): SGHAT, FQNNGV. V shed 5 bases, J shed 6 bases, and the junction held 10 bases outside the gene matches. The CDR3 protein is CASSPARDRANGYTF. In DNA, the CDR3 is TGTGCCAGCAGCCCAGCCCGGGACAGGGCCAATGGCTACACCTTC.

This clonotype was seen only once. Being one base from a much bigger clone, this may be a read error. The V gene is TRBV7-6, the J gene TRBJ2-1; TRBD2 matches 9 bases. The J call may be faulty, since TRBJ2-7 better matches the DNA end. The CDR3 is 15 residues long. The germline gives CDR1 SGHVS, CDR2 FNYEAQ. This CDR3 reads CASSPSAGGYNEQYF. The CDR3 DNA reads as TGTGCCAGCAGCCCCTCAGCGGGGGGCTACAATGAGCAGTACTTC.